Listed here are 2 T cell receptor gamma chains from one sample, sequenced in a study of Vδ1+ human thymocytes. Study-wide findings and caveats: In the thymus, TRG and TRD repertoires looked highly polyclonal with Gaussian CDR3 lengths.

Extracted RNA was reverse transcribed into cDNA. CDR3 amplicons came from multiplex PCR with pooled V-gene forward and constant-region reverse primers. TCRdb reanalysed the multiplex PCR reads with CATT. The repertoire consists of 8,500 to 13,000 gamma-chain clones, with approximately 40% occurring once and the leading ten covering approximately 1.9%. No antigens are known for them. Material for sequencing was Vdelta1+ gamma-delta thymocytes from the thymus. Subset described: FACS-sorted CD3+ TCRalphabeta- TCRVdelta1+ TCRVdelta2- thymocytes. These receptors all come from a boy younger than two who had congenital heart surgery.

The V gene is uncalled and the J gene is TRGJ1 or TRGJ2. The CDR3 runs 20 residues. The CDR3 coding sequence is TGTGCCACCTGGGACAGGCTTAACCCGTTCCCGCCTCGGAATTATTATAAGAAACTCTTT. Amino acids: CATWDRLNPFPPRNYYKKLF.

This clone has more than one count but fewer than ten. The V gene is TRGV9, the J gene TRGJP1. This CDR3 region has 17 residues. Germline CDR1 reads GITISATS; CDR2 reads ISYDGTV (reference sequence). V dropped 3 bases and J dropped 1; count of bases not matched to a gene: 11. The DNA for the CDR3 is TGTGCCTTGTGGGAGACCACTTCATTTACCACTGGTTGGTTCAAGATATTT. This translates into CALWETTSFTTGWFKIF.